These T cell receptor beta chains were read from a single sample in a study of blood T cell repertoires in COVID-19. TCRdb's copy holds only in-frame clones and misses some; the assay was immunoSEQ multiplex PCR. The sample yields 140,000 to 150,000 clones, 80% seen once. What was sequenced was peripheral blood. The receptors were sampled from a man in his sixties with active or convalescent COVID-19. The CDR3 runs from the conserved cysteine through the conserved F or W. The D gene is left open where the match is weak.

cdr3_length v_call d_call cdr3_aa
15 TRBV7-9 TRBD1 CASSSGTGVHYGYTF
14 TRBV24-1 TRBD1 CATSYGTGGSTQYF
14 TRBV24-1 NA CATSDPSPTDTQYF
16 TRBV7-3 TRBD1 CASSPLDRGRVNEQFF
13 TRBV19 TRBD1 CASRRDRDYGYTF
12 TRBV3-1/TRBV3-2 NA CAARGGGLEQYF
10 TRBV20-1 NA CSASRYEQYF
13 TRBV29-1 NA CSVEYNSGNTIYF
18 TRBV19 NA CASSSTVFRRGGGYGYTF
17 TRBV19 TRBD1 CASSRTGEIEDTGELFF
14 TRBV4-1 NA CASSQEQGSGEQYF
15 TRBV7-3 TRBD1 CASSSGQGSADTQYF
16 TRBV3-1/TRBV3-2 NA CASSPRDVRSGDTQYF
14 TRBV7-2 NA CASSLAYPSTPLHF